Sequencing of this T cell receptor beta chain was carried out in a study of breast tumors, draining lymph nodes, adjacent tissues. Overall study findings and caveats: Findings are consistent with lymph node origin and intratumoral expansion of most tumor T cells. Luminal-like breast cancer showed significantly higher tumor–nontumor repertoire similarity than basal-like. Data only fit, rather than demonstrated, lymph node origin of most tumor T cells. Tumor TCR diversity was below lymph nodes but above nontumor tissue.

TCRdb called the multiplex PCR reads again in MiXCR, with one record for every CDR3 protein. The sample holds 200,000 to 300,000 distinct CDR3 sequences; more than 30% are singletons and the top ten take 1.1%. This clonotype was picked up many times. What it binds is not known. Samples came from axillary lymph nodes draining the breast cancer. This CDR3 has 13 amino acids. Trimming shortened V by 0 bases and J by 6 bases, and 8 bases separated the two germline ends. Germline loops: CDR1 SGHRS, CDR2 YFSETQ. The clonotype was recovered from a female donor with breast cancer. Some clones in this sample may be carry-over from other donors' samples. V usage is TRBV5-1 and J usage is TRBJ2-3; tentative D call: TRBD2 (5 bases). The sequencing input was axillary lymph node tissue. The CDR3 DNA follows: TGCGCCAGCAGCTTGGAGGCTAGCGATACGCAGTATTTT. Its protein is CASSLEASDTQYF.